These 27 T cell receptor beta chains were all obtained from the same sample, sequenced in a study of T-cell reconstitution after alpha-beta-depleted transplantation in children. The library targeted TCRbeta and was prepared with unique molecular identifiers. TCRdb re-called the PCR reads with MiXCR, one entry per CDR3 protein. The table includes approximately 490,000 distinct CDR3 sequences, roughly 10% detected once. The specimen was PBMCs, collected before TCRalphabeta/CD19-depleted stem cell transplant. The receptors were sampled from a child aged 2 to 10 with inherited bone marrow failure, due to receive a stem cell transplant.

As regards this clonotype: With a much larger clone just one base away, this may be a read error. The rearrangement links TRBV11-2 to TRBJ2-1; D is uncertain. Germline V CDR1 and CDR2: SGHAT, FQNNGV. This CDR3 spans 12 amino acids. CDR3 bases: TGTGCCAGCCGCTTCAGGTTAAATGAGCAGTTCTTC. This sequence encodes CASRFRLNEQFF.

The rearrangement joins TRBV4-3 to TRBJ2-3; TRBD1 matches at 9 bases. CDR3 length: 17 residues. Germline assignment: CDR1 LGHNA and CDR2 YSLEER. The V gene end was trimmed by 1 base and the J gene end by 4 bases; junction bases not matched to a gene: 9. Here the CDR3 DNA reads TGCGCCAGCAGCCAAGTCGCCGGGACAGGGAGGGCAGATACGCAGTATTTT. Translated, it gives CASSQVAGTGRADTQYF.

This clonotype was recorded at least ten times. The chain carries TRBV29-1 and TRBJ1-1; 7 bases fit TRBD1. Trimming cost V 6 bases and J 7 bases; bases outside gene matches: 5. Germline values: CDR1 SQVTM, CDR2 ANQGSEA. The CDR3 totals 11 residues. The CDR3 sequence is CSVLRDSEAFF. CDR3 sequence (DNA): TGCAGCGTACTTAGGGACAGTGAAGCTTTCTTT.

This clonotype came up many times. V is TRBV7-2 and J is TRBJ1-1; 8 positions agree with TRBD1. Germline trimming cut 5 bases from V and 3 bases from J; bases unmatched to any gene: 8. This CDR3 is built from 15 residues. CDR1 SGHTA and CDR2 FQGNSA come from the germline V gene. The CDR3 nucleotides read TGTGCCAGCAGCCTAACAGGACAGGGCTACACTGAAGCTTTCTTT. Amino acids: CASSLTGQGYTEAFF. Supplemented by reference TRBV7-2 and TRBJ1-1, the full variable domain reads GAGVSQSPSNKVTEKGKDVELRCDPISGHTALYWYRQSLGQGLEFLIYFQGNSAPDKSGLPSDRFSAERTGGSVSTLTIQRTQQEDSAVYLCASSLTGQGYTEAFFGQGTRLTVV.

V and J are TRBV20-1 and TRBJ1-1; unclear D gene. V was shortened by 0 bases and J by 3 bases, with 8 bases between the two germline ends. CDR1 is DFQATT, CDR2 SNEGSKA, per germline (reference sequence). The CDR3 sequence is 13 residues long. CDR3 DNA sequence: TGCAGTGCTAGAGATCACCGGGACACTGAAGCTTTCTTT. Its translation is CSARDHRDTEAFF.

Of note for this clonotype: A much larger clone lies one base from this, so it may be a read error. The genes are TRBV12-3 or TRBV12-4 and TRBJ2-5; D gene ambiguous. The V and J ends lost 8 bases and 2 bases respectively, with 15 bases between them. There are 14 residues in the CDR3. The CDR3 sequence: CASATPFWQETQYF. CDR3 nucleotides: TGTGCCAGCGCTACCCCCTTCTGGCAAGAGACCCAGTACTTC.

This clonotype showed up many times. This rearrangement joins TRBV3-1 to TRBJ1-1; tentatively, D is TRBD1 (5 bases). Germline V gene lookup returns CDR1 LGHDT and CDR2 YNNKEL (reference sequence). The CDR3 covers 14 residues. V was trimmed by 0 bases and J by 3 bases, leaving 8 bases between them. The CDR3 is CASSQDSGDTEAFF. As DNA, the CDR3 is TGTGCCAGCAGCCAAGATTCGGGGGACACTGAAGCTTTCTTT.

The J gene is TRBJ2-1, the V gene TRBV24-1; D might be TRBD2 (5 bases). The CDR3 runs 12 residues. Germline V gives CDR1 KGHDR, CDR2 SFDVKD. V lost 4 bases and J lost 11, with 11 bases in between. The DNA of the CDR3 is TGTGCCACCAGTGACACCCCGGGGAAGCAGTTCTTC. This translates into CATSDTPGKQFF.

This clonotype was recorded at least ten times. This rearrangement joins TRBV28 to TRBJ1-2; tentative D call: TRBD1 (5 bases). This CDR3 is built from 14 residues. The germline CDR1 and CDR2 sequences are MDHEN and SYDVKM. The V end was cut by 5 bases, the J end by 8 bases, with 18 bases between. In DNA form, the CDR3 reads TGTGCCAGCAGTCCCGGCGGGGCGAATATCGGCTACACCTTC. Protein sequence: CASSPGGANIGYTF.

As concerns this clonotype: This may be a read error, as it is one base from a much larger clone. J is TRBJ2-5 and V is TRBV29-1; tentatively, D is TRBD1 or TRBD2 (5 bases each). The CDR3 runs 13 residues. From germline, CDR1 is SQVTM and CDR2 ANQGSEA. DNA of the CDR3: TGCAGCGCCCTTGGGGGAGAACAAGAGAGCCAGTACTTC. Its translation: CSALGGEQESQYF.

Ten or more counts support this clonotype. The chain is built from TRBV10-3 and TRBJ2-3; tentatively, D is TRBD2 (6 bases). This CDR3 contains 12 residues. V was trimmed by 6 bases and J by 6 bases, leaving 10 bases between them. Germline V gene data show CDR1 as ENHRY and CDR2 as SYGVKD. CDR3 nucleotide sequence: TGTGCCATCAGGGAGGGTCCGGATACGCAGTATTTT. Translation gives CAIREGPDTQYF.

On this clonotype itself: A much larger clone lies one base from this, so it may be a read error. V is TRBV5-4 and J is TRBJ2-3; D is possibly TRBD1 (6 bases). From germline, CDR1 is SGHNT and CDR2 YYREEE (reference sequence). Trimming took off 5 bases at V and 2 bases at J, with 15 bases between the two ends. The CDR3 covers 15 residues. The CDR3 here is CASRAGARLTDTQYF. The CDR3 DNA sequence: TGTGCCAGCAGGGCAGGGGCAAGGCTCACAGATACGCAGTATTTT. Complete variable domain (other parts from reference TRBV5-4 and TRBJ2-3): ETGVTQSPTHLIKTRGQQVTLRCSSQSGHNTVSWYQQALGQGPQFIFQYYREEENGRGNFPPRFSGLQFPNYSSELNVNALELDDSALYLCASRAGARLTDTQYFGPGTRLTVL.

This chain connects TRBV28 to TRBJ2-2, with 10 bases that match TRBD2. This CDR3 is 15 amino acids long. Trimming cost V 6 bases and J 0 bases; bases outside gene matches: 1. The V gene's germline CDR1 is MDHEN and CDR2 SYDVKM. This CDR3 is CASRLAGPNTGELFF. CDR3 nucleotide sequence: TGTGCCAGCAGACTAGCGGGGCCGAACACCGGGGAGCTGTTTTTT.

The CDR3 nucleotides are TGTGCCGGTTCCCTAGCGGGAGGACAAGAGACCCAGTACTTC. Its translation is CAGSLAGGQETQYF. V is TRBV7-9 and J is TRBJ2-5; 11 bases fit TRBD2. CDR1 is SEHNR, CDR2 FQNEAQ, per germline (reference sequence). The CDR3 consists of 14 residues. The ends lost 11 bases at V and 2 bases at J; junction bases unmatched: 7.

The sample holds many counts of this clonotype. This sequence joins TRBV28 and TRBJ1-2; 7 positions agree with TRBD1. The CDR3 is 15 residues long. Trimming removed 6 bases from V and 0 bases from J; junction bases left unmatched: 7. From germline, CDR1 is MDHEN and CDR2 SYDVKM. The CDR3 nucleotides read TGTGCCAGCAGCTCAGGACAGGCGCCTAACTATGGCTACACCTTC. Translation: CASSSGQAPNYGYTF.

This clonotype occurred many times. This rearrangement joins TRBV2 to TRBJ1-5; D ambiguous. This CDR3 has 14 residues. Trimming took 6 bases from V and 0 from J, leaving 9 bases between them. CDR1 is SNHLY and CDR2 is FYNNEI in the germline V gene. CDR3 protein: CASRQQYSNQPQHF. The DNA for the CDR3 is TGTGCCAGCAGACAACAGTATAGCAATCAGCCCCAGCATTTT.

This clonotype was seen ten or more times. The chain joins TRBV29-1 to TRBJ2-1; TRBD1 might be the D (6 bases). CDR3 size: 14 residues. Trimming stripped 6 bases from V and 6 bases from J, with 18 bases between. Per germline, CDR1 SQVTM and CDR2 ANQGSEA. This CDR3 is CSVLEQGPVNEQFF. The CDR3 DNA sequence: TGCAGCGTCTTAGAGCAGGGGCCAGTCAATGAGCAGTTCTTC.

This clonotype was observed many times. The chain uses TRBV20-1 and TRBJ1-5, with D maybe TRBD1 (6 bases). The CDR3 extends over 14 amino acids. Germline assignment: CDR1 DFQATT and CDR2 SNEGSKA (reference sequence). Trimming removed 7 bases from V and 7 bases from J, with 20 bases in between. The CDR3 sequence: CSVSRGFLGQPQHF. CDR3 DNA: TGCAGTGTTAGTAGGGGGTTCCTCGGGCAGCCCCAGCATTTT.

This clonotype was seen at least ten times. CDR3 nucleotide sequence: TGTGCCAGCAGCCAATTGTCCAATGAGCAGTTCTTC. Translation gives CASSQLSNEQFF. The chain is built from TRBV4-2 and TRBJ2-1; D gene ambiguous. There are 12 residues in the CDR3. The V gene's germline CDR1 is LGHNA and CDR2 YNFKEQ. Trimming shortened V by 2 bases and J by 6 bases, and 5 bases separated the two germline ends.

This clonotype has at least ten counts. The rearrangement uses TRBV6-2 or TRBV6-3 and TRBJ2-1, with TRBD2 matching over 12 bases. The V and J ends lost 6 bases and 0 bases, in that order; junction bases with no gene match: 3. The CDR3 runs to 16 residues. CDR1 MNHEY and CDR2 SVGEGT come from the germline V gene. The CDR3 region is CASRWTSGDSYNEQFF. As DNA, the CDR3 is TGTGCCAGCAGATGGACTAGCGGGGACTCCTACAATGAGCAGTTCTTC.

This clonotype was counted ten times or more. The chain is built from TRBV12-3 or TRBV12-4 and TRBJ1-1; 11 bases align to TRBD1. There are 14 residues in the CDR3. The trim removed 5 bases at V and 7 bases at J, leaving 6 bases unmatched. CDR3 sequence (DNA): TGTGCCAGCAGTACCGGACAGGGGGCCGATGAAGCTTTCTTT. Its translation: CASSTGQGADEAFF.

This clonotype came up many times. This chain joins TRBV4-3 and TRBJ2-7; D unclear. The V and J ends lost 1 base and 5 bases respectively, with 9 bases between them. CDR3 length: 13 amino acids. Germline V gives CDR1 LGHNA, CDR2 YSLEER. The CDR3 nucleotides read TGCGCCAGCAGCCAAGGAATTGTCGACGAGCAGTACTTC. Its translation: CASSQGIVDEQYF.

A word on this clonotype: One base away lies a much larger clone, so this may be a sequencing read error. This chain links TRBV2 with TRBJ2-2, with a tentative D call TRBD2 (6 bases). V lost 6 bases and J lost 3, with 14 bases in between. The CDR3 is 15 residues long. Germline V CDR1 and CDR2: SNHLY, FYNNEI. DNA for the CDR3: TGTGCCAGCAGGGTGTCACGGGAGTACACCGGGGAGCTGTTTTTT. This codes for CASRVSREYTGELFF.

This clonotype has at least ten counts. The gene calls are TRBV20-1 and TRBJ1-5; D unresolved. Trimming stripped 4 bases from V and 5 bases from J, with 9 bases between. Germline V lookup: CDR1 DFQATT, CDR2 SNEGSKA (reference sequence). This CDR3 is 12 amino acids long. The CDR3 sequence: CSAKDGHQPQHF. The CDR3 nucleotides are TGCAGTGCTAAGGACGGACATCAGCCCCAGCATTTT.

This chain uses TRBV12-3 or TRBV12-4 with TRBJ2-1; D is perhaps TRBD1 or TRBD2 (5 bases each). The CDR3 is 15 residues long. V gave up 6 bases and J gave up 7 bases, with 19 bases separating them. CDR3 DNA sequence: TGTGCCAGCAGCGGGTCCGGGACGGTCTATAATGAGCAGTTCTTC. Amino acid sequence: CASSGSGTVYNEQFF.

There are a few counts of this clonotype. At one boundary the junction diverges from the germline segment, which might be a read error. The CDR3: CSARAGQAREEVF. DNA for the CDR3: TGCAGTGCTAGAGCTGGACAGGCCCGGGAGGAAGTCTTT. The chain couples TRBV20-1 to TRBJ1-1, with 7 positions matching TRBD1. The V gene's germline CDR1 is DFQATT and CDR2 SNEGSKA (reference sequence). This CDR3 comprises 13 residues.

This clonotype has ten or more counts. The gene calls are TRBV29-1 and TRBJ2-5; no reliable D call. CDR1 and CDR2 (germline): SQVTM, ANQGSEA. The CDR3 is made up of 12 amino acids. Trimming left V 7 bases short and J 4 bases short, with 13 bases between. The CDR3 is CSAVRAGETQYF. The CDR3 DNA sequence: TGCAGCGCTGTTAGGGCAGGAGAGACCCAGTACTTC.